The source of this T cell receptor (beta chain) is a study of T cells in Graves' hyperthyroidism and ophthalmopathy. Study details: At the time of initial diagnosis and before any treatment, peripheral blood was collected.

Fresh peripheral blood, approximately 10 ml, was the source of the PBMCs. The study's findings and limits: Before onset, by a median of approximately 6.8 months, the model predicted ophthalmopathy. Blood also contained most expanded thyroid clonotypes above 0.001.

For this clonotype: Its antigen is currently unknown.

TCR beta CDR3 region amplification was performed from RNA transcripts. First-round RT-PCR with HTBI primers amplified the TCR CDR3 region. TCRdb independently ran MiXCR on the multiplex PCR reads; one entry per CDR3 protein. The sample has about 200,000 distinct CDR3 sequences, approximately 16% seen once. Looked up from germline, CDR1 is SQVTM and CDR2 is ANQGSEA. The CDR3 runs to 12 residues. Trimming removed 7 bases at V and 5 bases at J, with 14 bases between. This clonotype was sampled from a woman between 50 and 59 years old with Graves' hyperthyroidism. The sequencing sample was made of blood. The chain is built from TRBV29-1 and TRBJ1-2; D may be TRBD1 (5 bases). The CDR3: CSGRQPPYGYTF. Here the CDR3 DNA reads TGCAGCGGCCGACAGCCACCATATGGCTACACCTTC.